This T cell receptor (beta chain) was documented in a study of control samples from healthy donors and cancer patients. Trimming stripped 8 bases from V and 1 base from J, with 9 bases between. Germline loops: CDR1 MGHDK, CDR2 SYGVNS. The CDR3 has 12 residues. Clones were sequenced by immunoSEQ multiplex PCR, and TCRdb holds only the in-frame ones, with some missing. Found here are 110,000 to 150,000 clones, around 94% of them singletons; the top ten hold around 13%. The sequence was collected from a man aged 40-50 years in good health. The rearrangement uses TRBV25-1 and TRBJ2-7, with D possibly matching TRBD2 (6 bases). Sequencing used blood. CDR3 protein: CASEGGSYEQYF. CDR3 sequence (DNA): TGTGCCAGCGAGGGAGGTTCCTACGAGCAGTACTTC.